Each of the 16 T cell receptor beta chains below was sequenced from the same sample in a study of blood T cell repertoires in COVID-19. Assay: immunoSEQ multiplex PCR; the TCRdb copy retains only in-frame clones and omits some. In the table there are 200,000 to 300,000 clones, 80% to 90% of which are singletons. The specimen sequenced was peripheral blood. The receptors shown here come from a man aged 55 to 70 with acute or convalescent COVID-19.

V is TRBV7-2 and J is TRBJ1-2; 8 nucleotides line up with TRBD1. The CDR3 has 15 amino acids. Germline values: CDR1 SGHTA, CDR2 FQGNSA. The V gene end was trimmed by 1 base and the J gene end by 5 bases; junction bases not matched to a gene: 6. CDR3 amino acids: CASSLEAQGAYGYTF. The CDR3 DNA follows: TGTGCCAGCAGCTTAGAAGCGCAGGGGGCGTATGGCTACACCTTC.

This clone occurred once. The V gene is TRBV5-1, the J gene TRBJ1-4, with D unclear. Trimming pared 1 base from V and 5 bases from J, leaving 12 bases between. This CDR3 is 15 amino acids long. Germline CDR1 SGHRS, CDR2 YFSETQ. The CDR3 protein is CASSLREGPNEKLFF. CDR3 coding DNA: TGCGCCAGCAGCTTGCGGGAAGGCCCAAATGAAAAACTGTTTTTT.

The chain employs TRBV3-1 (or the pseudogene TRBV3-2) and TRBJ2-7; no clear D. Germline CDR1 reads LGHDT; CDR2 reads YNNKEL (reference sequence). The CDR3 runs 15 residues. Trimming removed 5 bases at V and 3 bases at J, with 17 bases between. The CDR3 spells CASSRLSAVNYEQYF. DNA for the CDR3: TGTGCCAGCAGCAGACTCTCGGCAGTTAACTACGAGCAGTACTTC.

The V gene is TRBV6-2 or TRBV6-3, the J gene TRBJ2-7, with 9 bases identical to TRBD1. CDR3 size: 15 residues. Germline CDR1 and CDR2: MNHEY and SVGEGT. The V and J ends lost 6 bases and 5 bases, in that order; junction bases with no gene match: 11. The CDR3 sequence is CASSSPGQGTHEQYF. In DNA form, the CDR3 reads TGTGCCAGCAGCTCCCCGGGACAGGGCACCCACGAGCAGTACTTC.

The rearrangement joins TRBV28 to TRBJ2-3, with D perhaps matching TRBD2 (5 bases). The V gene lost 7 bases and the J gene lost 3 bases, with 14 bases spanning the gap. This CDR3 is built from 14 residues. From germline, CDR1 is MDHEN and CDR2 SYDVKM. The CDR3 DNA reads TGTGCCAGCATCCTCCGCTGGGAGACAGATACGCAGTATTTT. Translation: CASILRWETDTQYF.

This chain connects TRBV19 to TRBJ1-2; weak D call: TRBD1 (5 bases). The CDR3 has 14 residues. Germline CDR1 and CDR2: LNHDA and SQIVND (reference sequence). V lost 7 bases and J 2 bases, leaving 14 bases between the germline ends. The chain's CDR3 is CASNPRVMNYGYTF. DNA for the CDR3: TGTGCCAGTAACCCCAGGGTCATGAACTATGGCTACACCTTC.

CDR3 in DNA: TGCGCCAGCAGCTATGCTTCGACTAGCGGGGGGGCGGCCAAAAACATTCAGTACTTC. Encoded protein: CASSYASTSGGAAKNIQYF. V and J are TRBV5-1 and TRBJ2-4; 14 bases are a match to TRBD2. The V and J ends lost 3 bases and 1 base, in that order; junction bases with no gene match: 9. CDR1 and CDR2 from the germline V gene are SGHRS and YFSETQ. CDR3 length equals 19 residues.

V is TRBV9 and J is TRBJ2-7; TRBD2 is a possible D gene (6 bases). Trimming left V 4 bases short and J 7 bases short, with 15 bases between. In germline, CDR1 is SGDLS, CDR2 YYNGEE. The length of the CDR3 is 13 residues. DNA of the CDR3: TGTGCCAGCAGCCCCGCGGGGAGGCAAGAGCAGTACTTC. Translation: CASSPAGRQEQYF.

This clone was recorded only once. Other nucleotide sequences in the sample specify the same CDR3. V usage is TRBV7-9 and J usage is TRBJ2-3; the D gene is possibly TRBD1 (5 bases). V lost 0 bases and J lost 0, with 7 bases in between. CDR1 SEHNR and CDR2 FQNEAQ come from the germline V gene (reference sequence). The CDR3 covers 15 residues. In DNA form, the CDR3 reads TGTGCCAGCAGCTTAGCAACAGGAAGCACAGATACGCAGTATTTT. It is translated as CASSLATGSTDTQYF.

This chain uses TRBV28 with TRBJ2-5, with a possible D match to TRBD1 (6 bases). CDR3 size: 14 residues. CDR1 is MDHEN, CDR2 SYDVKM, per germline. V lost 6 bases, J lost 4 bases, and 15 bases lay in between. The CDR3 here is CASSGTTGRETQYF. As DNA, the CDR3 is TGTGCCAGCAGCGGAACCACAGGGCGAGAGACCCAGTACTTC. The whole variable domain, filled in from reference TRBV28 and TRBJ2-5, reads DVKVTQSSRYLVKRTGEKVFLECVQDMDHENMFWYRQDPGLGLRLIYFSYDVKMKEKGDIPEGYSVSREKKERFSLILESASTNQTSMYLCASSGTTGRETQYFGPGTRLLVL.

The V and J genes are TRBV7-9 and TRBJ1-4; 9 nucleotides line up with TRBD1. Looked up from germline, CDR1 is SEHNR and CDR2 is FQNEAQ (reference sequence). J gave up 6 bases and V 4 bases, and 3 bases lay outside the gene matches. The CDR3 is 14 residues long. This chain's CDR3 is CASSWGDRDEKLFF. CDR3 nucleotides: TGTGCCAGCAGCTGGGGGGACAGGGATGAAAAACTGTTTTTT.

The chain joins TRBV5-4 to TRBJ2-2; TRBD1 matches at 7 bases. Germline V CDR1 and CDR2: SGHNT, YYREEE (reference sequence). The CDR3 extends over 15 amino acids. Losses at the gene ends were 4 bases for V and 3 bases for J; bases not matched to a gene: 6. The CDR3 region has the DNA TGTGCCAGCAGCCTCGGGACAGATGACACCGGGGAGCTGTTTTTT. Its protein product is CASSLGTDDTGELFF.

This clone appeared once. This chain joins TRBV5-1 and TRBJ2-3; TRBD2 matches 7 bases. The CDR3 runs 15 residues. The germline V gene encodes CDR1 SGHRS and CDR2 YFSETQ. V trimming: 6 bases; J trimming: 2 bases; junction bases outside the gene matches: 9. The CDR3 reads CASTPGRGFTDTQYF. In DNA, the CDR3 is TGCGCCAGCACCCCGGGGCGGGGGTTCACAGATACGCAGTATTTT.

V is TRBV7-6 and J is TRBJ2-3; 12 nucleotides agree with TRBD2. The germline V gene encodes CDR1 SGHVS and CDR2 FNYEAQ. This CDR3 has 16 residues. The J segment lost 5 bases and the V segment lost 2 bases, leaving 5 bases of the junction unmatched. The CDR3 protein is CASSLRLAGVGDTQYF. CDR3 DNA sequence: TGTGCCAGCAGCTTACGACTAGCGGGAGTAGGAGATACGCAGTATTTT.

This clone was picked up a small number of times. The gene calls are TRBV13 and TRBJ2-7, with D possibly matching TRBD1 (6 bases). The CDR3 is 13 amino acids. V was pared by 1 base and J by 2 bases, with 6 bases between. Germline lookup yields CDR1 PRHDT and CDR2 FYEKMQ (reference sequence). CDR3 residues: CASSLEGAYEQYF. The CDR3 nucleotides read TGTGCCAGCAGCTTAGAGGGGGCCTACGAGCAGTACTTC.

This clone has a handful of counts. The genes are TRBV19 and TRBJ2-2; D gene ambiguous. Germline V gene lookup returns CDR1 LNHDA and CDR2 SQIVND (reference sequence). The CDR3 runs to 14 residues. V was trimmed by 7 bases and J by 4 bases, leaving 13 bases between them. The CDR3 DNA is TGTGCCAGTAAACCGAGCGTGGGCACCGGGGAGCTGTTTTTT. Translation gives CASKPSVGTGELFF.